A single sample gave rise to the 23 T cell receptor beta chains below, sequenced in a study of cytomegalovirus exposure and HLA in healthy donors. The PCR used 60 Vbeta and 13 Jbeta primers. Only in-frame clones appear in the TCRdb table, and some are missing; sequencing was by immunoSEQ multiplex PCR. The table shows hundreds of thousands of clones, with approximately 70% occurring only once. The sample taken for sequencing was PBMCs. The receptor set was obtained from a man aged 40-49 years in good health and CMV-seropositive.

V is TRBV28 and J is TRBJ1-5; possibly TRBD1 for D (6 bases). The CDR3 extends over 14 amino acids. Deletions cut 8 bases from V and 3 bases from J, with 14 bases between. CDR1 and CDR2 (germline): MDHEN, SYDVKM. The CDR3 bases are TGTGCCAGCCAAGATACAGGGCCCAATCAGCCCCAGCATTTT. The encoded protein is CASQDTGPNQPQHF.

This chain uses TRBV13 with TRBJ2-5, with 10 bases lining up with TRBD2. There are 17 residues in the CDR3. The J segment lost 1 base and the V segment lost 3 bases, leaving 8 bases of the junction unmatched. CDR1 PRHDT and CDR2 FYEKMQ come from the germline V gene (reference sequence). The CDR3, as DNA: TGTGCCAGCAGCTTCTGGGGGGAGCGGGGGGGCCAAGAGACCCAGTACTTC. Protein sequence: CASSFWGERGGQETQYF.

The sample holds a few counts of this clone. The chain recombines TRBV5-1 with TRBJ2-7; no clear D. Looked up from germline, CDR1 is SGHRS and CDR2 is YFSETQ. The V and J ends lost 5 bases and 0 bases respectively, with 6 bases between them. This CDR3 spans 12 amino acids. The CDR3 loop is CASSDNSYEQYF. In DNA, the CDR3 is TGCGCCAGCAGTGACAACTCCTACGAGCAGTACTTC.

This clone was counted a single time. V gene TRBV18 combines with J gene TRBJ2-2; no clear D. The V gene lost 6 bases and the J gene lost 1 base, with 6 bases spanning the gap. In germline, CDR1 is KGHSH, CDR2 LQKENI. This CDR3 contains 13 residues. For the CDR3, the DNA is TGTGCCAGCTCTGCTAGGAACACCGGGGAGCTGTTTTTT. Translating gives CASSARNTGELFF. The variable domain in full, with the rest retrieved from reference TRBV18 and TRBJ2-2, is NAGVMQNPRHLVRRRGQEARLRCSPMKGHSHVYWYRQLPEEGLKFMVYLQKENIIDESGMPKERFSAEFPKEGPSILRIQQVVRGDSAAYFCASSARNTGELFFGEGSRLTVL.

The V and J genes are TRBV7-8 and TRBJ2-1; TRBD2 matches 13 bases. Germline loops: CDR1 SGHVS, CDR2 FQNEAQ. Trimming cost V 1 base and J 5 bases; bases outside gene matches: 8. This CDR3 has 18 amino acids. The CDR3 DNA is TGTGCCAGCAGCTTAGTCCGGGGACTAGCGGGGAAAAACAATGAGCAGTTCTTC. Translation: CASSLVRGLAGKNNEQFF.

V gene TRBV4-3 combines with J gene TRBJ1-2; 10 bases agree with TRBD1. The CDR3 loop spans 16 amino acids. Germline V gene data show CDR1 as LGHNA and CDR2 as YSLEER. The J segment lost 4 bases and the V segment lost 3 bases, leaving 8 bases of the junction unmatched. The DNA for the CDR3 is TGCGCCAGCAGCCAGAGTTCGGGGACAGGGGTCTATGGCTACACCTTC. Translation: CASSQSSGTGVYGYTF.

The chain uses TRBV11-2 and TRBJ1-4, with 7 positions matching TRBD1. The CDR3 contains 15 residues. The J segment lost 5 bases and the V segment lost 5 bases, leaving 8 bases of the junction unmatched. Germline V gene data show CDR1 as SGHAT and CDR2 as FQNNGV. CDR3 DNA: TGTGCCAGCAGCCCGCGACAGGGAACCAATGAAAAACTGTTTTTT. It codes for CASSPRQGTNEKLFF. The entire variable domain, with the rest obtained from reference TRBV11-2 and TRBJ1-4, is as follows: EAGVAQSPRYKIIEKRQSVAFWCNPISGHATLYWYQQILGQGPKLLIQFQNNGVVDDSQLPKDRFSAERLKGVDSTLKIQPAKLEDSAVYLCASSPRQGTNEKLFFGSGTQLSVL.

This clone is a singleton in its sample. The chain couples TRBV2 to TRBJ2-7; 9 bases map to TRBD1. The V gene end was trimmed by 7 bases and the J gene end by 3 bases; junction bases not matched to a gene: 4. CDR1 is SNHLY and CDR2 is FYNNEI in the germline V gene. The CDR3 spans 13 residues. Written as DNA, the CDR3 is TGTGCCAGCACCCGGGACAGGGTCTACGAGCAGTACTTC. Its protein product is CASTRDRVYEQYF.

This sequence joins TRBV5-5 and TRBJ2-1; a possible D gene is TRBD2 (6 bases). The V gene lost 1 base and the J gene lost 10 bases, with 12 bases spanning the gap. In germline, CDR1 is SGHKS, CDR2 YYEKEE (reference sequence). This CDR3 region has 13 residues. The CDR3 DNA follows: TGTGCCAGCAGCTTGACTAGCTCCTACGAGCAGTTCTTC. Translating gives CASSLTSSYEQFF.

V and J are TRBV6-5 and TRBJ2-7; D gene ambiguous. V was shortened by 0 bases and J by 2 bases, with 11 bases between the two germline ends. The CDR3 has 15 residues. Germline V lookup: CDR1 MNHEY, CDR2 SVGAGI. The CDR3 loop reads CASSYSIYSAYEQYF. The DNA for the CDR3 is TGTGCCAGCAGTTACTCTATATACAGTGCCTACGAGCAGTACTTC.

The CDR3 sequence is CASSQDYTDRYGYTF. CDR3 DNA: TGCGCCAGCAGCCAGGACTACACGGACCGATATGGCTACACCTTC. The chain links TRBV4-3 to TRBJ1-2; D unclear. CDR1 and CDR2 (germline): LGHNA, YSLEER. Trimming removed 3 bases at V and 5 bases at J, with 16 bases between. CDR3 length: 15 amino acids.

The chain carries TRBV5-6 and TRBJ2-7; tentative D call: TRBD1 (6 bases). V was clipped by 3 bases and J by 4 bases, with 11 bases between them. The CDR3 extends over 13 amino acids. Germline CDR1 SGHDT, CDR2 YYEEEE. CDR3 sequence (DNA): TGTGCCAGCAGCTGGGACATAGGTTACGAGCAGTACTTC. Residues: CASSWDIGYEQYF.

DNA for the CDR3: TGCGCCAGCAGCTTGACGGCGGGAGTGAACACCGGGGAGCTGTTTTTT. This codes for CASSLTAGVNTGELFF. The chain employs TRBV5-1 and TRBJ2-2, with TRBD2 matching 7 bases. There are 16 residues in the CDR3. V lost 1 base and J lost 1; bases outside the gene matches: 4. CDR1 and CDR2 (germline): SGHRS, YFSETQ.

This chain connects TRBV6-6 to TRBJ1-4; D is ambiguous. This CDR3 is 14 amino acids long. Germline V gives CDR1 MNHNY, CDR2 SVGAGI (reference sequence). Trimming shortened V by 6 bases and J by 5 bases, and 13 bases separated the two germline ends. CDR3 protein: CASSPPNPNEKLFF. CDR3 DNA: TGTGCCAGCAGCCCCCCTAACCCAAATGAAAAACTGTTTTTT.

This clone occurred a few times. The CDR3 reads CASRRQVNTEAFF. DNA of the CDR3: TGTGCCAGTAGGCGTCAAGTGAACACTGAAGCTTTCTTT. V and J are TRBV19 and TRBJ1-1, with no clear D. The germline V gene has CDR1 LNHDA and CDR2 SQIVND (reference sequence). There are 13 residues in the CDR3. Trimming took off 6 bases at V and 0 bases at J, with 8 bases between the two ends. The variable domain in full, with the rest retrieved from reference TRBV19 and TRBJ1-1, is DGGITQSPKYLFRKEGQNVTLSCEQNLNHDAMYWYRQDPGQGLRLIYYSQIVNDFQKGDIAEGYSVSREKKESFPLTVTSAQKNPTAFYLCASRRQVNTEAFFGQGTRLTVV.

V and J are TRBV5-1 and TRBJ2-6; 7 bases fit TRBD1. V was pared by 0 bases and J by 2 bases, with 5 bases of the junction left unmatched. Germline V CDR1 and CDR2: SGHRS, YFSETQ. CDR3 length: 17 residues. Written as DNA, the CDR3 is TGCGCCAGCAGCTTGGAGCCAGGGGGAACTGGGGCCAACGTCCTGACTTTC. Protein product: CASSLEPGGTGANVLTF. The entire variable domain, with the rest obtained from reference TRBV5-1 and TRBJ2-6, is as follows: KAGVTQTPRYLIKTRGQQVTLSCSPISGHRSVSWYQQTPGQGLQFLFEYFSETQRNKGNFPGRFSGRQFSNSRSEMNVSTLELGDSALYLCASSLEPGGTGANVLTFGAGSRLTVL.

V gene TRBV4-3 combines with J gene TRBJ2-3; TRBD1 aligns across 8 bases. Germline V CDR1 and CDR2: LGHNA, YSLEER. Unmatched junction bases numbered 7, after V lost 3 bases and J lost 5 bases. The CDR3 sequence is 15 residues long. CDR3 nucleotides: TGCGCCAGCAGCCAGGGGCAGGGGGCAGGAGATACGCAGTATTTT. Translating gives CASSQGQGAGDTQYF.

The chain links TRBV19 to TRBJ2-1; 7 nucleotides match TRBD2. Unmatched junction bases numbered 2, after V lost 4 bases and J lost 2 bases. Per the germline V gene, CDR1 is LNHDA and CDR2 is SQIVND (reference sequence). This CDR3 spans 14 amino acids. The chain's CDR3 is CASSTRGAYNEQFF. DNA of the CDR3: TGTGCCAGTAGTACACGGGGGGCCTACAATGAGCAGTTCTTC.

The chain is built from TRBV19 and TRBJ1-1, with 8 bases that match TRBD1. Germline CDR1 reads LNHDA; CDR2 reads SQIVND (reference sequence). J lost 6 bases, V lost 5 bases, and 8 bases had no gene match. The length of the CDR3 is 14 residues. The chain's CDR3 is CASSLTGAASEAFF. Written as DNA, the CDR3 is TGTGCCAGTAGTTTGACAGGGGCCGCTTCTGAAGCTTTCTTT.

V and J are TRBV18 and TRBJ2-6, with D possibly being TRBD1 (6 bases). Trimming removed 6 bases from V and 3 bases from J, with 12 bases in between. This CDR3 is 15 amino acids long. Germline V gene lookup returns CDR1 KGHSH and CDR2 LQKENI. This CDR3 is CASSLKGVGANVLTF. Written as DNA, the CDR3 is TGTGCCAGCTCCCTCAAGGGGGTTGGGGCCAACGTCCTGACTTTC.

Worth noting for this clone: Other DNA sequences in the sample encode the same CDR3. The J gene is TRBJ1-1, the V gene TRBV19; D remains unclear. V lost 6 bases to trimming and J lost 11 bases, with 13 bases between them. The CDR3 contains 11 residues. The V gene's germline CDR1 is LNHDA and CDR2 SQIVND (reference sequence). CDR3 coding DNA: TGTGCCAGTAGCGGTTCTAATGAGGCTTTCTTT. Translating it yields CASSGSNEAFF.

This clone was counted between two and nine times. This chain uses TRBV13 with TRBJ2-3; maybe TRBD1 (6 bases). Germline V gene sequence: CDR1 PRHDT, CDR2 FYEKMQ (reference sequence). The V gene lost 4 bases and the J gene lost 5 bases, with 13 bases spanning the gap. The CDR3 has 14 amino acids. The DNA for the CDR3 is TGTGCCAGCAGCTGGATGGGGGCGATAGATACGCAGTATTTT. It encodes CASSWMGAIDTQYF.

In this sample, this clone turned up a few times. The chain employs TRBV20-1 and TRBJ2-5; a weak D match, TRBD2 (5 bases). V lost 3 bases and J lost 9, with 11 bases in between. Germline-derived CDR1 and CDR2 are DFQATT and SNEGSKA (reference sequence). The CDR3 sequence is 11 residues long. CDR3 DNA: TGCAGTGCTAGCGTACCCGGGGCCCAGTACTTC. This codes for CSASVPGAQYF.